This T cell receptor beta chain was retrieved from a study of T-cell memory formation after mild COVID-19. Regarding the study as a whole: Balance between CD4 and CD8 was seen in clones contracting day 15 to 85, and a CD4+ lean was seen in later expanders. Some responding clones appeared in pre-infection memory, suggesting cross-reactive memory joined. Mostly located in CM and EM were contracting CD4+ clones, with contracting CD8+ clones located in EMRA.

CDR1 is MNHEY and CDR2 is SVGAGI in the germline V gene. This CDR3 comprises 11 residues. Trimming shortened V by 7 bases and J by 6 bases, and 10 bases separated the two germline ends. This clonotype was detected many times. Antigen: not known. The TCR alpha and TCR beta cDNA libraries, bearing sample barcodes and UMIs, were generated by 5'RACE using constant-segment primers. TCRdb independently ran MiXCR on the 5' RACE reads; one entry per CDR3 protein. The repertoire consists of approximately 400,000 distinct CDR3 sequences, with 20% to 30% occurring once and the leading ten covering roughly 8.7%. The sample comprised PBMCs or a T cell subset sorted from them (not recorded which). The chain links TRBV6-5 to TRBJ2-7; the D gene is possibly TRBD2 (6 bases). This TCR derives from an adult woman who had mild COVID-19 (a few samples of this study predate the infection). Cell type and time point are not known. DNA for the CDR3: TGTGCCAGCACGGGGGTCGGCGAGCAGTACTTC. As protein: CASTGVGEQYF.